The entry below describes one T cell receptor beta chain. Only a few counts were recorded for this clonotype. Which antigen it targets is not known. No much larger clonotype is one base removed from it; base qualities were not supplied. The time point label for this specimen denotes: 45 to 50 days after influenza vaccine administration. Library preparation used RT-PCR. Sequencer: Illumina HiSeq 2500. The public reads were quality trimmed at Q25 with fastp and then assembled into clones with MiXCR by TCRdb, keeping productive beta chains. Each record represents a unique CDR3 protein, reported with the most common genes and DNA among its rows. The sample table shows around 480,000 distinct CDR3 sequences, and roughly 11% are seen once. The leading ten clones occupy less than 15% of the sample. The data originate from a study of response to subunit inactivated influenza vaccine (dated by TCRdb to 2017 to 2018). In terms of the full investigation: Deep quantitative profiling of the T cell receptor repertoire was used in the study to follow responses to a trivalent subunit inactivated influenza vaccine. Overall study results and their limits: The authors proposed that each seasonal influenza vaccination may bring in only a limited number of new T cells.

From the cysteine through the phenylalanine, the CDR3 covers 14 amino acids. Left in the record is the CDR3 DNA by itself, 42 bases read in frame from the first base. For CDR1 and CDR2, the germline V gene lists ENHRY and SYGVKD. Trimming takes 10 bases from V and 0 bases from J, and the germline ends sit 16 bases apart. Specimen: PBMCs from blood, collected roughly 45 days after vaccination. The V and J genes are TRBV10-3 and TRBJ2-7; possibly the D gene is TRBD2, per 6 matching bases. The TCR originated in a man aged 45-60 years who received an inactivated influenza vaccine. Donor details come from another sample of the same person, matched by shared clones. Read as DNA, the sequence is TGTGCCACCGATTGGGGGGAAAGCTCCTACGAGCAGTACTTC. It specifies CATDWGESSYEQYF.